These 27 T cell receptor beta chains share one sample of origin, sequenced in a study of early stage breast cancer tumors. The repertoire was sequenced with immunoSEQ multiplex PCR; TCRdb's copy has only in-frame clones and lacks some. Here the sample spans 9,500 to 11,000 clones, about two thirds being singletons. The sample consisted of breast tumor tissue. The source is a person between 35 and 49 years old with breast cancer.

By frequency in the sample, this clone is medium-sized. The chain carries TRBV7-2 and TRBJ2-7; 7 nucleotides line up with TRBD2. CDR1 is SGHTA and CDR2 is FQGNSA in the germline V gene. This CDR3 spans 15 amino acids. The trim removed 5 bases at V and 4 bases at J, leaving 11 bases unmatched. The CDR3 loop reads CASSLQWRGKYEQYF. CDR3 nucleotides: TGTGCCAGCAGCCTTCAGTGGCGGGGGAAGTACGAGCAGTACTTC. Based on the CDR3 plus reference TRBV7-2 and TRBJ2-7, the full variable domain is GAGVSQSPSNKVTEKGKDVELRCDPISGHTALYWYRQSLGQGLEFLIYFQGNSAPDKSGLPSDRFSAERTGGSVSTLTIQRTQQEDSAVYLCASSLQWRGKYEQYFGPGTRLTVT.

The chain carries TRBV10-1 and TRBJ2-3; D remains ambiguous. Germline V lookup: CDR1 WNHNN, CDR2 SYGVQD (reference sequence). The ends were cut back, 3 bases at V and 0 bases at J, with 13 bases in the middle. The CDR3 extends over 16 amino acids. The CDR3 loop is CASSEFAGSSTDTQYF. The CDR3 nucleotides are TGCGCCAGCAGTGAATTTGCCGGGTCTAGCACAGATACGCAGTATTTT.

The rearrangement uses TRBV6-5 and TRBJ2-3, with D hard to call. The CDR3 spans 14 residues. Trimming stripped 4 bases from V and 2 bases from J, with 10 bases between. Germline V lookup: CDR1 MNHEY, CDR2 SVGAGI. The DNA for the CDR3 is TGTGCCAGCAGTTCAAACATGCACACAGATACGCAGTATTTT. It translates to CASSSNMHTDTQYF.

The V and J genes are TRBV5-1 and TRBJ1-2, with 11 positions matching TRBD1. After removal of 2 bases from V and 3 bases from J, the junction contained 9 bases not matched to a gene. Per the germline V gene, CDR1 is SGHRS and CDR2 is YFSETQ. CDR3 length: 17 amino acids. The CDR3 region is CASSFHGQGARDYGYTF. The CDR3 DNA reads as TGCGCCAGCAGCTTTCACGGACAGGGGGCTAGAGACTATGGCTACACCTTC.

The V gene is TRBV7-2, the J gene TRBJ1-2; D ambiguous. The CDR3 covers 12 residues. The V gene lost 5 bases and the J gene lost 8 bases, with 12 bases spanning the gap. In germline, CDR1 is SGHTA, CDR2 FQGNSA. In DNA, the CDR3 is TGTGCCAGCAGCCCCCGACGTGGAGGCTACACCTTC. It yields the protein CASSPRRGGYTF.

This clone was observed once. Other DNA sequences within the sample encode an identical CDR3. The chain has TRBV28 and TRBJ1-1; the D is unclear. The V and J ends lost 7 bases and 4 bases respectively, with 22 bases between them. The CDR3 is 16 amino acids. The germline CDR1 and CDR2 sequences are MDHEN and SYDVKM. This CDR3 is CASTYSPLLIGTEAFF. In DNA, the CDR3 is TGTGCCAGCACCTACTCCCCCCTCCTCATTGGCACTGAAGCTTTCTTT.

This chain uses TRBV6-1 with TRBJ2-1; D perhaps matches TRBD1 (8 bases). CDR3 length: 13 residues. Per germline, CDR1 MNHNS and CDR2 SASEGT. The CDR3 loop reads CAAGQAPYNEQFF. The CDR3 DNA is TGTGCAGCGGGACAGGCCCCCTACAATGAGCAGTTCTTC.

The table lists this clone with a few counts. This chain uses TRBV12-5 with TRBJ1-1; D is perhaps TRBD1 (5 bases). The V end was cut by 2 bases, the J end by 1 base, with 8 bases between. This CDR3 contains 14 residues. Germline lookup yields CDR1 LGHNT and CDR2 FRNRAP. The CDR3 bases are TGTGCTAGTGGTTTGTACGGGGGGAACACTGAAGCTTTCTTT. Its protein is CASGLYGGNTEAFF.

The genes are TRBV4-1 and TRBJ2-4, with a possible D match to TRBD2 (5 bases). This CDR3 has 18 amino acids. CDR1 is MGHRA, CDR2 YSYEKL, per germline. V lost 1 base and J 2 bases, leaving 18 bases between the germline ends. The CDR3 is CASSQGLAKPLPKNIQYF. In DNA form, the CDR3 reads TGCGCCAGCAGCCAAGGTCTAGCAAAACCCCTACCCAAAAACATTCAGTACTTC.

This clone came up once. CDR3 residues: CAISESIGPEETQYF. CDR3 coding DNA: TGTGCCATCAGTGAGTCGATTGGGCCTGAGGAGACCCAGTACTTC. The chain links TRBV10-3 to TRBJ2-5; D is unclear. CDR1 is ENHRY, CDR2 SYGVKD, per germline. The V end lost 0 bases, the J end lost 5 bases, and 13 bases lay between the germline ends. This CDR3 region has 15 residues.

CDR3 sequence reads: CALNEQYF. The CDR3 nucleotides read TGTGCCCTCAACGAGCAGTACTTC. The V call is TRBV30, the J call TRBJ2-7; D is undetermined. This CDR3 spans 8 amino acids. V lost 8 bases and J 5 bases, leaving 4 bases between the germline ends. CDR1 and CDR2 from the germline V gene are GTSNPN and SVGIG (reference sequence).

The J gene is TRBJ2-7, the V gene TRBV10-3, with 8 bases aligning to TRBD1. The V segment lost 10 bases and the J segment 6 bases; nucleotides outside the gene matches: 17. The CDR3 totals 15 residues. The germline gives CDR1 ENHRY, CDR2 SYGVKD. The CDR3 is CASDRGNGVSFEQYF. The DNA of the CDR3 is TGTGCCAGTGACAGGGGCAACGGTGTGTCTTTCGAGCAGTACTTC.

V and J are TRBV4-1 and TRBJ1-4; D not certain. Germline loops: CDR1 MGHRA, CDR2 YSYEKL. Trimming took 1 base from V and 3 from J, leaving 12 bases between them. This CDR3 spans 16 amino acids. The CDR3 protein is CASSQVLTEANEKLFF. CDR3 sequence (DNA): TGCGCCAGCAGCCAAGTCTTAACCGAGGCTAATGAAAAACTGTTTTTT.

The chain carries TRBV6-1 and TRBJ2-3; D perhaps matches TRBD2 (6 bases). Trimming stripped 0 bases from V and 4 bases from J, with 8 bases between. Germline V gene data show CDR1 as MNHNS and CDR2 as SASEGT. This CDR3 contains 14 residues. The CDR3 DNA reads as TGTGCCAGCAGTGAAGCGGGCGGGGCAGATACGCAGTATTTT. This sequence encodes CASSEAGGADTQYF.

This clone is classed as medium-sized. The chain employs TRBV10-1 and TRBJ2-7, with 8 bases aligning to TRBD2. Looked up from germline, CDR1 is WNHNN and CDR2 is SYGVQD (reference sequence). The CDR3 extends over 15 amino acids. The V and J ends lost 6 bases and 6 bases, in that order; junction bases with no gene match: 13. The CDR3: CASSPALAAGGEQYF. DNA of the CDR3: TGCGCCAGCAGCCCGGCCCTAGCGGCGGGAGGCGAGCAGTACTTC.

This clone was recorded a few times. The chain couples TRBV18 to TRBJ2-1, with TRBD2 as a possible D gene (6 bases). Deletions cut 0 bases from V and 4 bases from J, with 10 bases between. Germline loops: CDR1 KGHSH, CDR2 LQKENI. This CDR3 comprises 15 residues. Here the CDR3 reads CASSPPGLSYNEQFF. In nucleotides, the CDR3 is TGTGCCAGCTCACCACCAGGACTATCGTACAATGAGCAGTTCTTC.

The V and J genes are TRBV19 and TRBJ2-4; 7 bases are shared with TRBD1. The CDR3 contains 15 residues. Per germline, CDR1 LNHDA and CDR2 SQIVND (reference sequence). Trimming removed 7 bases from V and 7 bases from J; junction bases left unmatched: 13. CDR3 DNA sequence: TGTGCCAGTACCCAAGGACAGGCCAGTAGGAACATTCAGTACTTC. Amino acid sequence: CASTQGQASRNIQYF.

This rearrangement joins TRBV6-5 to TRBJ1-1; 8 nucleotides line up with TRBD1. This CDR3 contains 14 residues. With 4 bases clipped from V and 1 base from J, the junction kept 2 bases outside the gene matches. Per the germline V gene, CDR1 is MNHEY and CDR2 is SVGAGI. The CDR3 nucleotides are TGTGCCAGCAGTTTTGGGACAGGGAACACTGAAGCTTTCTTT. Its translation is CASSFGTGNTEAFF.

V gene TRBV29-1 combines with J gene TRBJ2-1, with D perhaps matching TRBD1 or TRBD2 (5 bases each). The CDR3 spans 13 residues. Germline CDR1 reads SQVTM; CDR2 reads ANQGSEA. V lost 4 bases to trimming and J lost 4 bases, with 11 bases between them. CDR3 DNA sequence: TGCAGCGTTGGTCCGAGGGGTTACAATGAGCAGTTCTTC. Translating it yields CSVGPRGYNEQFF.

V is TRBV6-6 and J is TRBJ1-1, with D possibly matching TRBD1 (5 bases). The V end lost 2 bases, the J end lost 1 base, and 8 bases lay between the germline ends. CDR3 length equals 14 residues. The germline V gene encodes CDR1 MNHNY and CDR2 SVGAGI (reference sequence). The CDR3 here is CASSYLTGNTEAFF. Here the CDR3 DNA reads TGTGCCAGCAGTTACCTCACAGGGAACACTGAAGCTTTCTTT.

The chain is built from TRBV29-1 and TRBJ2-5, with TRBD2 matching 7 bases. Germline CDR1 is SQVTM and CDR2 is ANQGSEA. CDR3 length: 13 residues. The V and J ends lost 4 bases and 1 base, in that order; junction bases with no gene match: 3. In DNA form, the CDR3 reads TGCAGCGTTGGCGGGGGACCCCAAGAGACCCAGTACTTC. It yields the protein CSVGGGPQETQYF.

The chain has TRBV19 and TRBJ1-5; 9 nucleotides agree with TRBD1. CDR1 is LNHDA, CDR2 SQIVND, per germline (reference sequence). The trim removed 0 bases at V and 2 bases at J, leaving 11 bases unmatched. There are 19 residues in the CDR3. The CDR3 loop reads CASSIDTGQGGYGNQPQHF. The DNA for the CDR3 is TGTGCCAGTAGTATAGACACGGGACAGGGAGGGTATGGCAATCAGCCCCAGCATTTT.

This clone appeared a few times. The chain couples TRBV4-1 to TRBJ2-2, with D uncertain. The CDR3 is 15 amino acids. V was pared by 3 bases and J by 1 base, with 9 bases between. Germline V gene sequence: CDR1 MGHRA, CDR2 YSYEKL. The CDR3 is CASSHNKGNTGELFF. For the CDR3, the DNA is TGCGCCAGCAGCCATAATAAGGGGAACACCGGGGAGCTGTTTTTT.

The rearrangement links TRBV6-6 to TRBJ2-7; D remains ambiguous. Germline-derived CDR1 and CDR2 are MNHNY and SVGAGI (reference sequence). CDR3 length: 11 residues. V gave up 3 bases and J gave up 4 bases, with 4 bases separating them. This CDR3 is CASSYLYEQYF. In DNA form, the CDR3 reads TGTGCCAGCAGTTATTTGTACGAGCAGTACTTC.

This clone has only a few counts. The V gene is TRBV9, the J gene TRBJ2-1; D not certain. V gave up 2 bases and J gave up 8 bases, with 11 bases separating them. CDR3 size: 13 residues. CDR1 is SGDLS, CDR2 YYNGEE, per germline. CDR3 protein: CASSVTPTDEQFF. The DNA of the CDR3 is TGTGCCAGCAGCGTGACACCTACGGATGAGCAGTTCTTC.

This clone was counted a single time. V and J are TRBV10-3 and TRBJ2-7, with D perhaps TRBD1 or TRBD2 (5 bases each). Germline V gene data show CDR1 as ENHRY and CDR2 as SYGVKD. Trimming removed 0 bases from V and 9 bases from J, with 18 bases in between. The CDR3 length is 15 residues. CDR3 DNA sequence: TGTGCCATCAGTGAGTCGATAGTGAGGGGAAATGTGCAGTACTTC. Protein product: CAISESIVRGNVQYF.

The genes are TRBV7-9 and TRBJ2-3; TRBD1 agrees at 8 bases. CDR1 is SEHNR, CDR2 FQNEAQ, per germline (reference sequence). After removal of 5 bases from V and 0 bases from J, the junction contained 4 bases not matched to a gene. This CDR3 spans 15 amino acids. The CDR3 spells CASSRTGLSTDTQYF. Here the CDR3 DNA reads TGTGCCAGCAGCAGGACAGGGCTAAGCACAGATACGCAGTATTTT. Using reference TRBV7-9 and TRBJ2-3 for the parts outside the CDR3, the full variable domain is DTGVSQNPRHKITKRGQNVTFRCDPISEHNRLYWYRQTLGQGPEFLTYFQNEAQLEKSRLLSDRFSAERPKGSFSTLEIQRTEQGDSAMYLCASSRTGLSTDTQYFGPGTRLTVL.